These 21 T cell receptor beta chains were all obtained from the same sample, sequenced in a study of CD8+ T cells in alopecia areata. Treatment: oral pan-JAK inhibitor, 5-10 mg twice daily. RNA was extracted and reverse transcribed into cDNA as the sequencing template. Clones were read by immunoSEQ multiplex PCR, and TCRdb kept only the in-frame ones, dropping some. The data show more than 90,000 clones, just under 60% seen once. This material consisted of CD8+ T cells sorted from blood, taken at approximately week 56, from a patient treated with tofacitinib. Receptors originate from a human donor with alopecia areata.

V and J are TRBV9 and TRBJ2-3, with 8 bases matching TRBD1. Germline CDR1 reads SGDLS; CDR2 reads YYNGEE. CDR3 length equals 19 residues. The V and J ends lost 2 bases and 6 bases, in that order; junction bases with no gene match: 20. This CDR3 is CASSVGDRQGRRVRDTQYF. Here the CDR3 DNA reads TGTGCCAGCAGCGTTGGGGATCGACAGGGGCGAAGAGTACGGGATACGCAGTATTTT.

The chain couples TRBV7-9 to TRBJ1-1; TRBD1 agrees at 9 bases. J was trimmed by 7 bases and V by 7 bases; bases with no gene match: 7. The germline V gene encodes CDR1 SEHNR and CDR2 FQNEAQ (reference sequence). The CDR3 sequence is 13 residues long. In DNA form, the CDR3 reads TGTGCCAGCACCCCAACAGGGGGCATTGAAGCTTTCTTT. Protein product: CASTPTGGIEAFF.

J is TRBJ2-7 and V is TRBV6-1; tentatively, D is TRBD2 (6 bases). Trimming stripped 8 bases from V and 6 bases from J, with 11 bases between. CDR3 length: 11 amino acids. Germline CDR1 and CDR2: MNHNS and SASEGT. The CDR3 is CASGSGVEQYF. The CDR3 DNA reads as TGTGCCAGCGGATCGGGGGTCGAGCAGTACTTC.

The gene calls are TRBV5-1 and TRBJ2-3; TRBD2 aligns across 13 bases. Germline values: CDR1 SGHRS, CDR2 YFSETQ. The CDR3 loop spans 15 amino acids. V was clipped by 7 bases and J by 2 bases; unmatched bases: 4. CDR3 in amino acids: CASRTSGGNTDTQYF. The CDR3 nucleotides are TGCGCCAGCCGGACTAGCGGGGGAAACACAGATACGCAGTATTTT.

V is TRBV6-5 and J is TRBJ1-1; D might be TRBD1 (6 bases). Trimming removed 0 bases at V and 6 bases at J, with 11 bases between. This CDR3 has 14 residues. Germline V gives CDR1 MNHEY, CDR2 SVGAGI. The CDR3 nucleotides read TGTGCCAGCAGTTACTCACCCAGGGGCCCTGAAGCTTTCTTT. Its translation: CASSYSPRGPEAFF.

This clone has only a few counts. The V and J genes are TRBV7-3 and TRBJ2-1; maybe TRBD2 (7 bases). V was clipped by 5 bases and J by 2 bases, with 13 bases between them. Germline CDR1 reads SGHTA; CDR2 reads FQGTGA. CDR3 length: 15 residues. The DNA for the CDR3 is TGTGCCAGCAGCCCCCGGGGGGCGGCCTACAATGAGCAGTTCTTC. Protein product: CASSPRGAAYNEQFF.

The rearrangement uses TRBV5-1 and TRBJ2-1, with 11 nucleotides matching TRBD2. The germline gives CDR1 SGHRS, CDR2 YFSETQ. V was clipped by 8 bases and J by 1 base; unmatched bases: 2. CDR3 length equals 14 residues. The CDR3 region has the DNA TGCGCCAGTGGACTAGCGGGTTCCTACAATGAGCAGTTCTTC. Translated, it gives CASGLAGSYNEQFF. The full variable domain, rest sourced from reference TRBV5-1 and TRBJ2-1, is KAGVTQTPRYLIKTRGQQVTLSCSPISGHRSVSWYQQTPGQGLQFLFEYFSETQRNKGNFPGRFSGRQFSNSRSEMNVSTLELGDSALYLCASGLAGSYNEQFFGPGTRLTVL.

The chain is built from TRBV13 and TRBJ1-4; TRBD1 matches 9 bases. This CDR3 is built from 13 residues. Germline CDR1 is PRHDT and CDR2 is FYEKMQ (reference sequence). Trimming removed 5 bases from V and 7 bases from J; junction bases left unmatched: 2. The CDR3 here is CASSLTGGEKLFF. The CDR3 region has the DNA TGTGCCAGCAGCCTGACAGGGGGTGAAAAACTGTTTTTT.

This clone was found a few times. In DNA, the CDR3 is TGTGCCAGCACCTTCCGGGGGCTGAATGGCTACACCTTC. Encoded protein: CASTFRGLNGYTF. V is TRBV7-9 and J is TRBJ1-2; maybe TRBD1 (6 bases). The CDR3 contains 13 residues. V dropped 7 bases and J dropped 6 bases, with 15 bases sitting between them. CDR1 is SEHNR, CDR2 FQNEAQ, per germline (reference sequence).

This clone has only a few counts. The J gene is TRBJ2-1, the V gene TRBV2; weak D call: TRBD1 (8 bases). Between the trimmed V and J ends, which lost 7 bases and 9 bases, there was a span of 19 bases. The CDR3 consists of 14 residues. Germline loops: CDR1 SNHLY, CDR2 FYNNEI. CDR3 sequence reads: CASNTGGLPSEQFF. The CDR3 DNA is TGTGCCAGCAACACAGGGGGACTACCAAGTGAGCAGTTCTTC. The variable domain in full, with the rest retrieved from reference TRBV2 and TRBJ2-1, is EPEVTQTPSHQVTQMGQEVILRCVPISNHLYFYWYRQILGQKVEFLVSFYNNEISEKSEIFDDQFSVERPDGSNFTLKIRSTKLEDSAMYFCASNTGGLPSEQFFGPGTRLTVL.

The table lists this clone with a few counts. This chain connects TRBV5-1 to TRBJ2-7; 7 bases are a match to TRBD1. The CDR3 covers 16 residues. The germline CDR1 and CDR2 sequences are SGHRS and YFSETQ. After removal of 0 bases from V and 0 bases from J, the junction contained 6 bases not matched to a gene. CDR3 in amino acids: CASSLGQGRSSYEQYF. The CDR3 coding sequence is TGCGCCAGCAGCTTGGGACAGGGCAGGAGCTCCTACGAGCAGTACTTC.

The CDR3 spells CASSVVTAINYGYTF. The DNA for the CDR3 is TGTGCCAGCAGCGTAGTGACAGCGATTAACTATGGCTACACCTTC. This rearrangement joins TRBV9 to TRBJ1-2, with D perhaps TRBD1 (5 bases). V shed 0 bases and J shed 1 base, with 10 bases lying between them. The germline V gene encodes CDR1 SGDLS and CDR2 YYNGEE. CDR3 length: 15 residues.

This chain uses TRBV9 with TRBJ2-2; D uncertain. Trimming shortened V by 1 base and J by 6 bases, and 10 bases separated the two germline ends. Looked up from germline, CDR1 is SGDLS and CDR2 is YYNGEE. CDR3 length: 14 residues. Here the CDR3 DNA reads TGTGCCAGCAGCGTAAATGAACCTTCCGGGGAGCTGTTTTTT. This encodes CASSVNEPSGELFF.

The rearrangement links TRBV6-1 to TRBJ2-7; D perhaps matches TRBD2 (5 bases). CDR3 length: 14 residues. Germline V CDR1 and CDR2: MNHNS, SASEGT. Trimming cost V 7 bases and J 2 bases, with 15 bases left between them. The chain's CDR3 is CASISRERPYEQYF. CDR3 bases: TGTGCCAGCATTTCGAGGGAGCGACCCTACGAGCAGTACTTC.

This clone came up a few times. V gene TRBV11-3 combines with J gene TRBJ2-1; D gene unclear. This CDR3 has 10 amino acids. CDR1 is SGHNT, CDR2 YENEEA, per germline. The V end was cut by 5 bases, the J end by 7 bases, with 3 bases between. CDR3 sequence: CASSKNEQFF. The CDR3 DNA follows: TGTGCCAGCAGCAAAAATGAGCAGTTCTTC.

This clone was recorded once. The junction differs from germline at one of its ends, possibly a read error. The V gene is TRBV9, the J gene TRBJ1-2; D gene ambiguous. This CDR3 region has 11 residues. Germline V gene sequence: CDR1 SGDLS, CDR2 YYNGEE. CDR3 nucleotide sequence: TGTGCCAGCAGCTCTAGGACCGGCTTTTTCTTC. Translating it yields CASSSRTGFFF.

The V call is TRBV27, the J call TRBJ2-1, with D maybe TRBD2 (7 bases). The CDR3 runs 19 residues. Germline-derived CDR1 and CDR2 are MNHEY and SMNVEV (reference sequence). V was shortened by 2 bases and J by 0 bases, with 20 bases between the two germline ends. The CDR3 sequence is CASSLGAGATQSSYNEQFF. In nucleotides, the CDR3 is TGTGCCAGCAGTTTAGGGGCGGGGGCCACCCAATCCTCCTACAATGAGCAGTTCTTC.

The V and J genes are TRBV4-1 and TRBJ2-5, with 15 bases matching TRBD2. The ends lost 3 bases at V and 2 bases at J; junction bases unmatched: 7. The length of the CDR3 is 18 residues. Germline CDR1 and CDR2: MGHRA and YSYEKL. The DNA for the CDR3 is TGCGCCAGCAGCCATCCCGGGACTAGCGGGGGGAAACAAGAGACCCAGTACTTC. Translating gives CASSHPGTSGGKQETQYF.

This clone turned up a few times. The V and J genes are TRBV7-9 and TRBJ2-1; 7 bases are shared with TRBD1. The CDR3 spans 16 residues. V lost 3 bases and J lost 2; bases outside the gene matches: 7. Germline CDR1 and CDR2: SEHNR and FQNEAQ (reference sequence). CDR3 loop: CASSFLGQTPYNEQFF. The CDR3 DNA reads TGTGCCAGCAGCTTCTTGGGACAGACCCCCTACAATGAGCAGTTCTTC.

The chain uses TRBV2 and TRBJ1-1; TRBD1 is a possible D gene (6 bases). The CDR3 runs to 15 residues. V dropped 1 base and J dropped 1 base, with 10 bases sitting between them. Germline V gives CDR1 SNHLY, CDR2 FYNNEI. CDR3 DNA: TGTGCCAGCAGTGAAGAAGGACAGAAGAACACTGAAGCTTTCTTT. Its protein product is CASSEEGQKNTEAFF.

V gene TRBV15 combines with J gene TRBJ2-7; 8 nucleotides agree with TRBD1. This CDR3 has 15 residues. Trimming removed 0 bases from V and 6 bases from J; junction bases left unmatched: 7. Germline V gives CDR1 LNHNV, CDR2 YYDKDF (reference sequence). The CDR3 here is CATSRDLGQGTEQYF. In DNA form, the CDR3 reads TGTGCCACCAGCAGAGATCTAGGACAGGGCACCGAGCAGTACTTC. The full variable domain, in which reference TRBV15 and TRBJ2-7 provide the parts outside the CDR3, is DAMVIQNPRYQVTQFGKPVTLSCSQTLNHNVMYWYQQKSSQAPKLLFHYYDKDFNNEADTPDNFQSRRPNTSFCFLDIRSPGLGDTAMYLCATSRDLGQGTEQYFGPGTRLTVT.